Sequencing of this T cell receptor beta chain was carried out in a study of neurological immune-mediated disorders. For the unsorted libraries, 2 million PBMCs stored at -80 C served as input. This clonotype was seen at least ten times. Looked up from germline, CDR1 is SGHRS and CDR2 is YFSETQ. Trimming shortened V by 4 bases and J by 2 bases, and 13 bases separated the two germline ends. The CDR3 extends over 15 amino acids. With 10-nucleotide random UMIs included, cDNA was synthesized by 5'RACE. MiXCR, run by TCRdb on the 5' RACE reads, gives a single entry per CDR3 protein. Of 20,000 to 30,000 distinct CDR3 sequences listed, 13% are singletons.

This chain connects TRBV5-1 to TRBJ2-1; the D gene could be TRBD1 or TRBD2 (6 bases each). Sample: PBMCs. The source of this sequence is an older woman with HTLV-1-associated myelopathy (HAM/TSP). Here the CDR3 reads CASSRGGPPYNEQFF. CDR3 DNA: TGCGCCAGCAGCCGAGGGGGGCCGCCCTACAATGAGCAGTTCTTC.